This TCR beta chain comes out of a study of regulatory T cells in long-lasting Graves disease. Time point described: persistent/refractory GD, antithyroid drugs over 5 years with positive TRAb. Making the TCR library involved RNA that had been extracted from PBMCs. To note about this clonotype: At one end the junction does not follow the germline gene, possibly because of a read error.

Libraries of TCR beta came from iRepertoire HTBI primers plus Arm-PCR of CDR3 regions. TCRdb re-derived calls from the multiplex PCR reads in MiXCR, one entry per CDR3 protein. The sample consists of 390,000 or so distinct CDR3 sequences, roughly 24% of them appearing once. This CDR3 contains 14 residues. Germline-derived CDR1 and CDR2 are MDHEN and SYDVKM. This sequence was found in a woman between 35 and 50 years old with Graves disease. This sample comprised peripheral blood mononuclear cells (PBMCs), obtained when the disease was refractory, from a patient treated with antithyroid drugs. The chain couples TRBV28 to TRBJ2-5; no clear D gene. The CDR3 coding sequence is TGTGCCATCAGTGAGCCGCCGGGCCCGGAGACCCAGTACTTC. Residues: CAISEPPGPETQYF. Together with reference TRBV28 and TRBJ2-5, the CDR3 gives the full variable domain: DVKVTQSSRYLVKRTGEKVFLECVQDMDHENMFWYRQDPGLGLRLIYFSYDVKMKEKGDIPEGYSVSREKKERFSLILESASTNQTSMYLCAISEPPGPETQYFGPGTRLLVL.